This section outlines one T cell receptor (beta chain) sequence together with its context. Its antigen remains unknown. Indicated treatment: oral pan-JAK inhibitor, 5-10 mg twice daily. Alopecia areata patients gave lesional scalp punch biopsies and peripheral blood samples. The length of the CDR3 is 11 residues. V shed 6 bases and J shed 7 bases, with 4 bases lying between them. The germline V gene encodes CDR1 MNHEY and CDR2 SMNVEV (reference sequence). The data are from a study of CD8+ T cells in alopecia areata. Study overall: Twice daily, treated patients received 5 to 10 mg of oral tofacitinib.

Investigators isolated RNA and reverse transcribed it into cDNA to act as the sequencing template. Generated by immunoSEQ multiplex PCR, the TCRdb table keeps only in-frame clones and is missing some. The repertoire holds fewer than 25,000 clones, with approximately 59% as singletons. Study-wide results and limits: Elevated clonality characterized lesional scalp relative to normal scalp, particularly in alopecia totalis/universalis. Many of the expanded lesional clones endured in scalp and blood while on tofacitinib. Tofacitinib significantly reduced both scalp clonality and expanded CD8+ clones among the top 100.

The sequence came from a human donor with alopecia areata. The source material was skin, sampled at week 4, from a patient treated with tofacitinib. The chain joins TRBV27 to TRBJ1-6; D remains ambiguous. CDR3 sequence reads: CASSLNSPLHF. CDR3 nucleotides: TGTGCCAGCAGCCTCAATTCACCCCTCCACTTT.